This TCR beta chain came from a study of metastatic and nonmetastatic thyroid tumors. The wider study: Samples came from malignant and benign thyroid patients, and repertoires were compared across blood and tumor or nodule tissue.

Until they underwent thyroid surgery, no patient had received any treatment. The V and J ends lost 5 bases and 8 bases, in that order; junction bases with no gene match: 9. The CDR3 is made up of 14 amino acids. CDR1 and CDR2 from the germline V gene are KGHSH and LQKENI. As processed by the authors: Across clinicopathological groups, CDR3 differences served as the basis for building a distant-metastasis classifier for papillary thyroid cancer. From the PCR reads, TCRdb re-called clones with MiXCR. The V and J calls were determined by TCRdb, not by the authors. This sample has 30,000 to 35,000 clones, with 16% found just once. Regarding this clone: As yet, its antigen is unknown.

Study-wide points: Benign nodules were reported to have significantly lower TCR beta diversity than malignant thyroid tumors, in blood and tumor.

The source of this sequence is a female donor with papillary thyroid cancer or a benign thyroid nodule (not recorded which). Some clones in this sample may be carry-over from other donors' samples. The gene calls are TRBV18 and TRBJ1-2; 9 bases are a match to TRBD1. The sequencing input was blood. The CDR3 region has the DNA TGTGCCAGCTCAGATGCCGGGACAGGGAACGGCTACACCTTC. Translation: CASSDAGTGNGYTF.